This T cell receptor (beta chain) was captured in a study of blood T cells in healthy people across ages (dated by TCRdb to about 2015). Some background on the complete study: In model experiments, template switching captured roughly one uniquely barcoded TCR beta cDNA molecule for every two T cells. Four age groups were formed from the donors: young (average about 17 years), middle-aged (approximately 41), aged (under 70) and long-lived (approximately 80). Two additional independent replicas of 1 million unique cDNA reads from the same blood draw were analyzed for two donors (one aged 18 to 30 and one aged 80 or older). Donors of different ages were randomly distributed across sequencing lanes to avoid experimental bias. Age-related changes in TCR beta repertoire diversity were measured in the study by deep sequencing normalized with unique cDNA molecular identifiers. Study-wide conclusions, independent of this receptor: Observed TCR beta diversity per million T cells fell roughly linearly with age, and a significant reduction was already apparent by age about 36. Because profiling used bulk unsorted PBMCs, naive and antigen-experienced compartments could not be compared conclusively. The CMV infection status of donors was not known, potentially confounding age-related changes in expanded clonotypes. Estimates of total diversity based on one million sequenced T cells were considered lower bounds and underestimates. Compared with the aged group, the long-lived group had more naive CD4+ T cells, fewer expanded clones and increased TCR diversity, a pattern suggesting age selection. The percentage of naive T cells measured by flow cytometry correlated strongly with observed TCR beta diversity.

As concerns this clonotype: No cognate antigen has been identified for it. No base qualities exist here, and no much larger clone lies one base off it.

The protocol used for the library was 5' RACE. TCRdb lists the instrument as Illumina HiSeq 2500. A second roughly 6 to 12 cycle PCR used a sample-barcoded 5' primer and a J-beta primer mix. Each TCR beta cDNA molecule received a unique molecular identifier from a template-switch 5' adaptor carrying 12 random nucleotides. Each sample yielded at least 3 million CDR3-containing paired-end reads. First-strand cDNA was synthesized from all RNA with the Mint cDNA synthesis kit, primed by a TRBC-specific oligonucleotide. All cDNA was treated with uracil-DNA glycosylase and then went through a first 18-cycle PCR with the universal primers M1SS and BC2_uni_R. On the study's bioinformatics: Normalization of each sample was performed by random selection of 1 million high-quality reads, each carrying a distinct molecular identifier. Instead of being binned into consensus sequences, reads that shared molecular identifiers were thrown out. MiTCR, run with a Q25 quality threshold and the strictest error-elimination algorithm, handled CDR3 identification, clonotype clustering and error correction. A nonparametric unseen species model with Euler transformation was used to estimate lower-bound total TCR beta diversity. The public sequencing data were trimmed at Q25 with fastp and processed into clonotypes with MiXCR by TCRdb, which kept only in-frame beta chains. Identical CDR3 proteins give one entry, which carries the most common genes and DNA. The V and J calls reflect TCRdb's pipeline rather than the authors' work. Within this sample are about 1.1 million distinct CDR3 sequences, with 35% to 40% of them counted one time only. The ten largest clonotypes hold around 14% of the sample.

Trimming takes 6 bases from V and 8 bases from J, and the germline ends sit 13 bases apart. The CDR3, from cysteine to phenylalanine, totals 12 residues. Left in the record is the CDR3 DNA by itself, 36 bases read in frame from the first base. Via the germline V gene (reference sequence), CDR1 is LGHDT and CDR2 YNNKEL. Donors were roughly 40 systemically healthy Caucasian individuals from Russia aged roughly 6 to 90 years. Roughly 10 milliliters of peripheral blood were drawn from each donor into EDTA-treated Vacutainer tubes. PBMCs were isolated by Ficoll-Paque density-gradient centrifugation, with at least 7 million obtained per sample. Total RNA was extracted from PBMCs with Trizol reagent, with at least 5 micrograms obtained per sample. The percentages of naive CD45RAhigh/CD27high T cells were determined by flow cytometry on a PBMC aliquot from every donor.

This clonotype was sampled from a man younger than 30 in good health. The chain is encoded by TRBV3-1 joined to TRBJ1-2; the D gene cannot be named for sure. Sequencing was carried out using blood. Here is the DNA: TGTGCCAGCAGTCAATTGACGGGCGGCTACACCTTC. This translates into CASSQLTGGYTF.